Each of the 10 T cell receptor beta chains below was sequenced from the same sample in a study of shared clonotypes between healthy human individuals. Some clones are missing from TCRdb's copy, which holds only in-frame ones; the method was immunoSEQ multiplex PCR. The sample yields roughly 2.6 million clones, 85% to 95% seen once. Sequenced material: naive CD4+ T cells sorted from blood. Noted subset: CD45RA+ positively selected. The receptors here all came from a man aged 18 to 35 in good health.

Remarks on this clone: This sample also contains other DNA sequences that code for the same CDR3. This chain connects TRBV5-4 to TRBJ2-2; no clear D. Per the germline V gene, CDR1 is SGHNT and CDR2 is YYREEE (reference sequence). Trimming removed 1 base at V and 1 base at J, with 8 bases between. There are 15 residues in the CDR3. CDR3 protein: CASSLFQGNTGELFF. The CDR3 DNA follows: TGTGCCAGCAGCTTGTTCCAAGGGAACACCGGGGAGCTGTTTTTT. Full variable domain (missing parts from reference TRBV5-4 and TRBJ2-2): ETGVTQSPTHLIKTRGQQVTLRCSSQSGHNTVSWYQQALGQGPQFIFQYYREEENGRGNFPPRFSGLQFPNYSSELNVNALELDDSALYLCASSLFQGNTGELFFGEGSRLTVL.

Here the CDR3 DNA reads TGTGCCAGCAGCTACGTGGGCAGGCGTGGATACTACTCTGGAAACACCATATATTTT. Translating gives CASSYVGRRGYYSGNTIYF. The rearrangement uses TRBV7-9 and TRBJ1-3; D remains ambiguous. Per the germline V gene, CDR1 is SEHNR and CDR2 is FQNEAQ (reference sequence). The CDR3 is made up of 19 amino acids. V lost 4 bases to trimming and J lost 0 bases, with 22 bases between them.

The V call is TRBV5-6, the J call TRBJ1-3, with TRBD1 matching 8 bases. The CDR3 runs to 16 residues. Germline assignment: CDR1 SGHDT and CDR2 YYEEEE. The ends lost 4 bases at V and 3 bases at J; junction bases unmatched: 9. DNA of the CDR3: TGTGCCAGCAGCCTACTGGACAGGGACGGTGGAAACACCATATATTTT. Its protein product is CASSLLDRDGGNTIYF.

About this clone itself: Distinct nucleotide sequences in the sample also encode this CDR3. V and J are TRBV5-1 and TRBJ2-1; D may be TRBD1 (6 bases). V lost 2 bases and J 0 bases, leaving 12 bases between the germline ends. The length of the CDR3 is 16 residues. Germline V lookup: CDR1 SGHRS, CDR2 YFSETQ. CDR3: CASSFTGSSSYNEQFF. The CDR3 nucleotides read TGCGCCAGCAGCTTTACAGGGAGTTCCTCCTACAATGAGCAGTTCTTC.

The chain is built from TRBV19 and TRBJ2-5; 10 nucleotides line up with TRBD2. This CDR3 is built from 15 residues. The V gene's germline CDR1 is LNHDA and CDR2 SQIVND (reference sequence). J gave up 9 bases and V 3 bases, and 10 bases lay outside the gene matches. CDR3 nucleotide sequence: TGTGCCAGTAGTATTGCTAGCGGGGGCCTTCGATCCCAGTACTTC. Translating it yields CASSIASGGLRSQYF.

This chain joins TRBV7-3 and TRBJ2-2; no definite D call. Looked up from germline, CDR1 is SGHTA and CDR2 is FQGTGA. V was shortened by 0 bases and J by 4 bases, with 12 bases between the two germline ends. The CDR3 is made up of 16 amino acids. The CDR3 sequence: CASSLTPVSVTGELFF. Written as DNA, the CDR3 is TGTGCCAGCAGCTTAACGCCGGTATCGGTCACCGGGGAGCTGTTTTTT.

This clone was counted a single time. The chain uses TRBV5-4 and TRBJ2-3; the D is unclear. There are 13 residues in the CDR3. The V and J ends lost 10 bases and 0 bases respectively, with 12 bases between them. The germline V gene encodes CDR1 SGHNT and CDR2 YYREEE (reference sequence). CDR3 sequence reads: CASAFTSTDTQYF. The CDR3 nucleotides read TGTGCCTCGGCTTTTACTAGCACAGATACGCAGTATTTT. Based on the CDR3 plus reference TRBV5-4 and TRBJ2-3, the full variable domain is ETGVTQSPTHLIKTRGQQVTLRCSSQSGHNTVSWYQQALGQGPQFIFQYYREEENGRGNFPPRFSGLQFPNYSSELNVNALELDDSALYLCASAFTSTDTQYFGPGTRLTVL.

The genes are TRBV7-9 and TRBJ2-7; TRBD1 aligns across 7 bases. Germline values: CDR1 SEHNR, CDR2 FQNEAQ (reference sequence). With 2 bases clipped from V and 0 bases from J, the junction kept 16 bases outside the gene matches. CDR3 length equals 19 residues. DNA for the CDR3: TGTGCCAGCAGCTTACGGCAACTTGGGACAGACAGGAGCTCCTACGAGCAGTACTTC. This encodes CASSLRQLGTDRSSYEQYF. Full variable domain (missing parts from reference TRBV7-9 and TRBJ2-7): DTGVSQNPRHKITKRGQNVTFRCDPISEHNRLYWYRQTLGQGPEFLTYFQNEAQLEKSRLLSDRFSAERPKGSFSTLEIQRTEQGDSAMYLCASSLRQLGTDRSSYEQYFGPGTRLTVT.

The chain employs TRBV28 and TRBJ2-7; 10 nucleotides line up with TRBD1. CDR3 length equals 17 residues. The germline V gene encodes CDR1 MDHEN and CDR2 SYDVKM. J lost 6 bases, V lost 5 bases, and 16 bases had no gene match. The CDR3 DNA follows: TGTGCCAGCAGTCCCAGCCCTCGGGACAGGGGAGTGCTCGAGCAGTACTTC. It translates to CASSPSPRDRGVLEQYF.

J is TRBJ1-2 and V is TRBV6-1; D gene ambiguous. The CDR3 is 14 residues long. The germline gives CDR1 MNHNS, CDR2 SASEGT. Trimming stripped 5 bases from V and 1 base from J, with 11 bases between. The CDR3 here is CASSSTAVNYGYTF. The CDR3 coding sequence is TGTGCCAGCAGTTCCACAGCAGTTAACTATGGCTACACCTTC.